The 13 T cell receptor beta chains presented below share a single source sample, sequenced in a study of blood T cell repertoires in COVID-19. The assay was immunoSEQ multiplex PCR, and TCRdb's table has in-frame clones only and misses some. The table records approximately 280,000 clones, 70% to 90% of them present only once. Material: peripheral blood. These TCRs come from a woman aged 70 to 79 with acute or convalescent COVID-19.

The CDR3 sequence: CASSAAGTSRNEQFF. CDR3 DNA sequence: TGTGCCAGCTCCGCAGCCGGGACTAGTAGAAATGAGCAGTTCTTC. The chain uses TRBV27 and TRBJ2-1, with 8 bases aligning to TRBD2. The J segment lost 7 bases and the V segment lost 8 bases, leaving 13 bases of the junction unmatched. CDR3 length: 15 amino acids. The germline gives CDR1 MNHEY, CDR2 SMNVEV (reference sequence).

The gene calls are TRBV5-1 and TRBJ1-3; D is unresolved. V was pared by 0 bases and J by 1 base, with 8 bases between. CDR3 size: 15 residues. CDR1 is SGHRS, CDR2 YFSETQ, per germline. Here the CDR3 reads CASSLVPTSGNTIYF. As DNA, the CDR3 is TGCGCCAGCAGCTTGGTACCCACATCTGGAAACACCATATATTTT.

As DNA, the CDR3 is TGTGCCACCACGGGACAGCAGAACACTGAAGCTTTCTTT. The encoded protein is CATTGQQNTEAFF. This sequence joins TRBV6-5 and TRBJ1-1, with TRBD1 matching over 7 bases. J lost 1 base, V lost 10 bases, and 6 bases had no gene match. The CDR3 totals 13 residues. Per germline, CDR1 MNHEY and CDR2 SVGAGI.

This rearrangement joins TRBV5-4 to TRBJ1-6; TRBD1 is a possible D gene (5 bases). Germline V gives CDR1 SGHNT, CDR2 YYREEE (reference sequence). The CDR3 spans 13 residues. Trimming took off 0 bases at V and 7 bases at J, with 5 bases between the two ends. This chain's CDR3 is CASSLGQNSPLHF. CDR3 nucleotide sequence: TGTGCCAGCAGCTTGGGACAGAATTCACCCCTCCACTTT.

The chain carries TRBV6-6 and TRBJ1-2, with D perhaps matching TRBD1 (6 bases). Per germline, CDR1 MNHNY and CDR2 SVGAGI (reference sequence). V gave up 5 bases and J gave up 2 bases, with 12 bases separating them. The CDR3 runs 14 residues. The CDR3 nucleotides read TGTGCCAGCAGTCCCGGACAGACCAACTATGGCTACACCTTC. It specifies CASSPGQTNYGYTF.

The V gene is TRBV7-2, the J gene TRBJ2-3; 16 bases agree with TRBD2. The ends lost 5 bases at V and 6 bases at J; junction bases unmatched: 5. CDR1 SGHTA and CDR2 FQGNSA come from the germline V gene. This CDR3 region has 16 residues. The CDR3 nucleotides read TGTGCCAGCAGCACGGGACTAGCGGGGGGGAGTGATACGCAGTATTTT. The encoded protein is CASSTGLAGGSDTQYF.

The chain joins TRBV10-3 to TRBJ1-1; a weak D match, TRBD1 (6 bases). The length of the CDR3 is 15 residues. From germline, CDR1 is ENHRY and CDR2 SYGVKD. The V gene lost 2 bases and the J gene lost 1 base, with 11 bases spanning the gap. In nucleotides, the CDR3 is TGTGCCATCAGTGAGAGAGGGGGGGGGAACACTGAAGCTTTCTTT. It translates to CAISERGGGNTEAFF.

This clone was seen more than once but under ten times. The gene calls are TRBV3-1 (or the pseudogene TRBV3-2) and TRBJ1-1, with no clear D. Germline V lookup: CDR1 LGHDT, CDR2 YNNKEL (reference sequence). Trimming took off 5 bases at V and 10 bases at J, with 17 bases between the two ends. The CDR3 runs 13 residues. CDR3 in amino acids: CASSSLLPGSAFF. The DNA of the CDR3 is TGTGCCAGCAGCTCGTTACTGCCGGGTTCAGCTTTCTTT.

The V gene is TRBV19, the J gene TRBJ1-4; 9 nucleotides match TRBD1. Germline V gene data show CDR1 as LNHDA and CDR2 as SQIVND (reference sequence). The CDR3 has 14 amino acids. The ends lost 5 bases at V and 7 bases at J; junction bases unmatched: 5. This CDR3 is CASSLQGAFEKLFF. CDR3 nucleotides: TGTGCCAGTAGTTTACAGGGGGCTTTTGAAAAACTGTTTTTT.

This clone has a handful of counts. The chain links TRBV6-5 to TRBJ1-6, with 8 bases lining up with TRBD1. This CDR3 region has 15 residues. With V trimmed by 6 bases and J by 7 bases, 8 bases remained unmatched. Per germline, CDR1 MNHEY and CDR2 SVGAGI. CDR3 region: CASRFVTGDNSPLHF. The CDR3 nucleotides read TGTGCCAGCAGGTTCGTGACAGGGGACAATTCACCCCTCCACTTT.

The J gene is TRBJ1-5, the V gene TRBV2; 7 nucleotides match TRBD1. The CDR3 totals 14 residues. J gave up 4 bases and V 7 bases, and 7 bases lay outside the gene matches. Germline CDR1 is SNHLY and CDR2 is FYNNEI. The CDR3 loop is CASTRGTENQPQHF. CDR3 DNA: TGTGCCAGCACCAGGGGGACAGAGAATCAGCCCCAGCATTTT.

The chain employs TRBV2 and TRBJ2-3; 13 bases map to TRBD2. CDR1 SNHLY and CDR2 FYNNEI come from the germline V gene. The CDR3 loop spans 19 amino acids. The V gene end was trimmed by 4 bases and the J gene end by 1 base; junction bases not matched to a gene: 11. CDR3 protein: CASSVRLGGTSGGTDTQYF. As DNA, the CDR3 is TGTGCCAGCAGTGTCCGGCTCGGAGGGACTAGCGGGGGCACAGATACGCAGTATTTT.

The chain combines TRBV5-4 with TRBJ2-1, with TRBD1 as a possible D gene (6 bases). This CDR3 contains 15 residues. Germline V gene data show CDR1 as SGHNT and CDR2 as YYREEE (reference sequence). Trimming stripped 0 bases from V and 9 bases from J, with 16 bases between. For the CDR3, the DNA is TGTGCCAGCAGCTTGGCAACGACAGGAGTGAGTGAGCAGTTCTTC. It is translated as CASSLATTGVSEQFF.